This T cell receptor (beta chain) was documented in a study of blood T cell repertoires in COVID-19 (dated by TCRdb to about 2020). In terms of the full investigation: Collaborator samples came from the United States, Italy and Spain and covered acute and convalescent phases of COVID-19. The prospective study material was composed of cDNA or gDNA derived from T cells, B-cell-depleted T cells, or PBMCs. The dataset comprised deeply sampled blood TCRbeta repertoires from subjects exposed to, actively infected with, or recovered from COVID-19. The repertoires were made available in a free public database intended to serve as a resource for research on the immune response to SARS-CoV-2. The samples were drawn from the first 160 participants of the ongoing ImmuneRACE study and from over 950 subjects provided by 6 global collaborators. A de-identified subject ID, COVID-19 status, age in years and sex were almost always included in the sample metadata. HLA class I and class II types, where available, came from metadata supplied by the sample provider rather than from assay-based typing. The study at large found these results: Clinical and demographic metadata were provided uncurated, with the amount varying by source and participant.

Points on this clone: The antigen this receptor binds is unknown. No much larger clone exists at a distance of one base, and base qualities are not known.

Each collaborating institution followed its own protocols to collect whole blood in K2EDTA tubes. Collaborator samples were shipped for TCRbeta analysis as frozen whole blood, isolated PBMCs, or DNA extracted from either sample type. TCRbeta CDR3 regions were amplified from genomic DNA using the immunoSEQ Assay, a bias-controlled multiplex PCR. Per the original workflow: Within the assay, amplification of reference gene primers was used to estimate how many nucleated cells each sample contained. Sequence reads were collapsed and filtered to measure the absolute abundance of every unique TCRbeta CDR3 rearrangement. For each sample, productive Simpson clonality was calculated by taking the square root of Simpson's diversity index across productive rearrangements. TCRdb stores this immuneACCESS table with in-frame sequences only. Part of the clones is absent; in the studies checked, under half of the shortfall reflects unresolved V genes, and no reason is known for the rest. For V, J and clone size, that table is used; D and trimming come from the DNA. The sample table lists hundreds of thousands of clones, under 90% of them with a count of one. The ten largest clones capture around 4.5% of the sample.

Reading from cysteine to phenylalanine, the CDR3 counts 14 amino acids. Just the 42-base CDR3 DNA is kept, in frame starting at base 1. CDR1 and CDR2 (GTSNPN, SVGIG) derive from the germline V gene (reference sequence). A distance of 9 bases separates the germline ends of V and J, which lose 1 base and 2 bases respectively. This clonotype was sampled from a man aged 45 to 65 with acute or convalescent COVID-19. Recombination joined TRBV30 with TRBJ1-5; the D gene is not confidently resolved. Sample: peripheral blood. The DNA is as follows: TGTGCCTGGAGTGGCGGGAATGGCAATCAGCCCCAGCATTTT. Its translation reads: CAWSGGNGNQPQHF.